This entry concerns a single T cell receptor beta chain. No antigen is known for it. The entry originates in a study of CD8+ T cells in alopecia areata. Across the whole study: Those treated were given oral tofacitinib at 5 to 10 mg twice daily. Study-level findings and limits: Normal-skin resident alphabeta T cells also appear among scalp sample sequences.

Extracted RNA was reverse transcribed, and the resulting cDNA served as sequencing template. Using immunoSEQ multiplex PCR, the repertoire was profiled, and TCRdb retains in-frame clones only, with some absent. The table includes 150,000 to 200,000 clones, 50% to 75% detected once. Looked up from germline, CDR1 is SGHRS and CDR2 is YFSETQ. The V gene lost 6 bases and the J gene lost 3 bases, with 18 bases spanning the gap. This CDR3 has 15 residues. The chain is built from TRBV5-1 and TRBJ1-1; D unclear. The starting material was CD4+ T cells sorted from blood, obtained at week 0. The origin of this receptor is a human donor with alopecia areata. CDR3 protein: CASTWGVQADTEAFF. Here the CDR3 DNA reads TGCGCCAGCACTTGGGGAGTACAAGCGGACACTGAAGCTTTCTTT.